The T cell receptor (beta chain) described here comes from a study of blood T cell repertoires in COVID-19. For the study at large: Collection of acute and convalescent COVID-19 samples took place in the United States, Italy and Spain. The cDNA or gDNA used as material had been derived from T cells, B-cell-depleted T cells, or PBMCs.

Original analysis: Reference gene primer amplification yielded estimated nucleated cell counts. Libraries were prepared by immunoSEQ multiplex PCR; TCRdb keeps only in-frame clonotypes and omits some of them. V and J calls and clone size are as listed in that table; D and trimming were resolved from the DNA. The data contain roughly 84,000 clones, about 80% of them singletons. This sequence was found in a woman aged 50 to 60 with acute or convalescent COVID-19. The sequencing sample was made of peripheral blood.

The CDR3, as DNA: TGTGCCTGGAGTTTGAGTGGACAGGTCAGGCACACCTTC. Residues: CAWSLSGQVRHTF. V is TRBV30 and J is TRBJ1-2; TRBD1 agrees at 7 bases. The CDR3 is 13 amino acids. Germline loops: CDR1 GTSNPN, CDR2 SVGIG (reference sequence). V trimming: 2 bases; J trimming: 12 bases; junction bases outside the gene matches: 12.